This T cell receptor beta chain was obtained from a study of shared clonotypes between healthy human individuals. Study context: The plates for each donor numbered three CD4 naive, three CD4 memory, two CD8 naive and one CD8 memory.

Splitting the CD4+ cells yielded a CD45RA+ naive subset and a CD45RA-negative memory subset. Points from the study as a whole: Naive subsets, compared against memory subsets, generally had larger estimated richness values.

The CDR3 extends over 14 amino acids. Trimming stripped 5 bases from V and 2 bases from J, with 12 bases between. Germline V gene lookup returns CDR1 MNHEY and CDR2 SVGAGI. As concerns this clone: Its target is not known.

The test was conducted at deep level. Here immunoSEQ multiplex PCR was the method, and the copy in TCRdb shows in-frame clones only, minus some. The data show under 200,000 clones, with roughly 93% seen just once and around 0.067% held by the top ten. Material for sequencing was naive CD4+ T cells sorted from blood. Sample subset: CD45RA+ positively selected. The sequence derives from a woman aged 30 to 39 in good health. The rearrangement joins TRBV6-5 to TRBJ2-5, with TRBD2 as a possible D gene (6 bases). The CDR3 loop reads CASSSSGVQETQYF. In DNA form, the CDR3 reads TGTGCCAGCAGTAGCTCGGGGGTTCAAGAGACCCAGTACTTC.